The present TCR beta chain was sequenced within a study of T cell repertoires in cytomegalovirus infection. Study-level background: Public TCR beta signature analysis indicated the presence of both CMV infection and matching HLA type.

Study observations and caveats: HLA-C-restricted TCR beta clonotypes specific for CMV led the ex vivo response. Identification of carriers of CMV plus the relevant HLA was performed using cumulative public TCR beta family frequency.

TCRdb passed the reads through MiXCR, listing each CDR3 protein once. This sample carries hundreds of thousands of distinct CDR3 sequences, approximately 30% of them seen once, and the ten largest clones take roughly 13%. As concerns this clonotype: Antigen: not known.

Sequencing was carried out using PBMCs. This TCR was sampled from a human donor in good health (CMV status not recorded). Some clones in this sample may be carry-over from other donors' samples.

The CDR3 loop reads CASSGVGITDTQYF. The CDR3 coding sequence is TGCGCCAGCAGCGGGGTGGGGATCACAGATACGCAGTATTTT. The V call is TRBV4-1, the J call TRBJ2-3; D not certain. Per germline, CDR1 MGHRA and CDR2 YSYEKL. The CDR3 has 14 amino acids. Trimming stripped 5 bases from V and 2 bases from J, with 11 bases between.